Listed below are T cell receptor beta chains from one sample, sequenced in a study of T cells in localized non-small cell lung cancer. Clones were read by immunoSEQ multiplex PCR, and TCRdb kept only the in-frame ones, dropping some. The profile covers tens of thousands of clones, with 65% to 85% appearing a single time and roughly a sixth taken by the ten largest. This specimen was peripheral blood mononuclear cells, taken before any cancer treatment. These receptors were taken from a man between 40 and 75 years old with stage III lung adenocarcinoma. Both conserved end residues are part of each CDR3. Each record gives: J gene, D gene, clone size, V gene, CDR3 DNA, CDR3 protein. A D gene is named only where the DNA matches it firmly. Size is stated for part of the rows, as once, few or many counts, or as a class when the clone is expanded.

>TRBJ2-3|TRBD1|.|TRBV12-5
TGTGCTAGTGGTTTAGGGACAGGGGGCGAGAGACTTAGCACAGATACGCAGTATTTT
CASGLGTGGERLSTDTQYF
>TRBJ2-5|TRBD1|.|TRBV7-2
TGTGCCAGCAGCTTAGCGACAGGGCCCCAAGAGACCCAGTACTTC
CASSLATGPQETQYF
>TRBJ2-7|TRBD1|.|TRBV5-6
TGTGCCAGCAGCTCTTTGGGGCAGGGGGCCTACGAGCAGTACTTC
CASSSLGQGAYEQYF
>TRBJ2-5|.|.|TRBV30
TGTGCCTGGAGCCCGGACAGCGAAGGAGAGACCCAGTACTTC
CAWSPDSEGETQYF
>TRBJ2-2|.|.|TRBV5-1
TGCGCCAGCGCGACAGGGAACACCGGGGAGCTGTTTTTT
CASATGNTGELFF
>TRBJ2-3|TRBD1|.|TRBV5-4
TGTGCCAGCAGCCGGGGGGGACAGGGGGTCGGGCCAGATACGCAGTATTTT
CASSRGGQGVGPDTQYF
>TRBJ1-3|.|.|TRBV28
TGTGCCAGCAGTCCGACACCTGGAAACACCATATATTTT
CASSPTPGNTIYF
>TRBJ1-2|.|.|TRBV6-5
TGTGCCAGCAGCCCCGACAGCTGGGATGGCTACACCTTC
CASSPDSWDGYTF
>TRBJ2-7|TRBD1|.|TRBV5-6
TGTGCCAGCAGCCCGGGGACAGGCGAGCAGTACTTC
CASSPGTGEQYF
>TRBJ1-2|.|.|TRBV5-6
TGTGCCAGCAGCTTGCCGGTAGTTGACTATGGCTACACCTTC
CASSLPVVDYGYTF
>TRBJ1-3|.|.|TRBV4-3
TGCGCCAGCAGCCAAGAAGTTGGAAGCTCTGGAAACACCATATATTTT
CASSQEVGSSGNTIYF
>TRBJ1-1|.|few|TRBV4-3
TGCGCCAGCAGCCAAGATCTGCGCTCCGGGGCTTTCTTT
CASSQDLRSGAFF
>TRBJ2-1|.|.|TRBV18
TGTGCCAGCTCACCACGTGAGGATACCTACAATGAGCAGTTCTTC
CASSPREDTYNEQFF
>TRBJ2-1|TRBD1|.|TRBV27
TGTGCCAGCAGTTACCTCCGGGACAGGGGCGATGAGCAGTTCTTC
CASSYLRDRGDEQFF
>TRBJ2-1|.|.|TRBV11-2
TGTGCCAGCAGCCCCACCGGCCCTTACAATGAGCAGTTCTTC
CASSPTGPYNEQFF
>TRBJ2-7|.|.|TRBV7-6
TGTGCCAGCAGCTTAAAGAACGAGCAGTACTTC
CASSLKNEQYF
>TRBJ2-1|.|.|TRBV2
TGTGCCAGCAGCCCCGGGACCAACTCCTACAATGAGCAGTTCTTC
CASSPGTNSYNEQFF
>TRBJ2-7|TRBD2|few|TRBV7-2
TGTGCCAGCAGCTTAGACCCTAGCGGGGCCTACGAGCAGTACTTC
CASSLDPSGAYEQYF
>TRBJ1-1|TRBD1|few|TRBV5-1
TGCGCCAGCAGCTTGGGGGACAGGGTCGACACTGAAGCTTTCTTT
CASSLGDRVDTEAFF
>TRBJ2-5|.|.|TRBV7-9
TGTGCCAGCAGCCGTTCTGGGGCGCGTGAGACCCAGTACTTC
CASSRSGARETQYF
>TRBJ1-6|TRBD1|few|TRBV9
TGTGCCAGCAGCGCCCGACAGGGGATGGGCTCACCCCTCCACTTT
CASSARQGMGSPLHF
>TRBJ2-7|.|.|TRBV19
TGTGCCAGTGGGGTCGTTGGAGAGGCCTACGAGCAGTACTTC
CASGVVGEAYEQYF
>TRBJ2-1|.|.|TRBV6-5
TGTGCCAGCAGTTCTGGTGGGTTGGCCTACAATGAGCAGTTCTTC
CASSSGGLAYNEQFF
>TRBJ2-7|.|.|TRBV7-9
TGTGCCAGCAGCTTGGAGACAACCCCCTACGAGCAGTACTTC
CASSLETTPYEQYF
>TRBJ2-7|TRBD2|once|TRBV4-2
TGTGCCAGCAGCCAAGAAGTCCTAGCGGGGTCATTCATCTACGAGCAGTACTTC
CASSQEVLAGSFIYEQYF
>TRBJ2-1|.|few|TRBV27
TGTGCCAGCAGCCGGGACTCTTACAATGAGCAGTTCTTC
CASSRDSYNEQFF
>TRBJ2-2|.|.|TRBV5-1
TGCGCCAGCAGTTACGGACGGGGGAACACCGGGGAGCTGTTTTTT
CASSYGRGNTGELFF
>TRBJ2-1|.|once|TRBV19
TGTGCCAGTAGTTTCTTCAATGAGCAGTTCTTC
CASSFFNEQFF
>TRBJ1-5|.|.|TRBV7-9
TGTGCCAGCAGCTACGAAGGGAGCAATCAGCCCCAGCATTTT
CASSYEGSNQPQHF
>TRBJ2-2|.|.|TRBV10-3
TGTGCCACGAGGGAAGGGCCTAACACCGGGGAGCTGTTTTTT
CATREGPNTGELFF
>TRBJ1-5|.|.|TRBV28
TGTGCCAGCAGTCCTTACGGGGCTCAGCCCCAGCATTTT
CASSPYGAQPQHF
>TRBJ1-1|.|few|TRBV5-1
TGCGCCAGCAGCTTGGGGACAGACACTGAAGCTTTCTTT
CASSLGTDTEAFF
>TRBJ2-7|TRBD2|.|TRBV18
TGTGCCAGCTCTGGACTAGCACGGGACGAGCAGTACTTC
CASSGLARDEQYF
>TRBJ2-7|.|.|TRBV7-2
TGTGCCAGCGCCGCGGGCCCCAGCTCCTACGAGCAGTACTTC
CASAAGPSSYEQYF
>TRBJ2-7|TRBD1|.|TRBV9
TGTGCCAGCAGCGAGGGGACAGGGGGCTCCTACGAGCAGTACTTC
CASSEGTGGSYEQYF
>TRBJ2-7|.|.|TRBV25-1
TGTGCCAGCAGTGAGGGTTTGGAGCAGTACTTC
CASSEGLEQYF
>TRBJ1-3|.|.|TRBV28
TGTGCCAGCAGTTTACCCTCTGGAAACACCATATATTTT
CASSLPSGNTIYF
>TRBJ1-3|.|.|TRBV7-9
TGTGCCAGCAGCCCGGGACTTCTTTCCTCTAGTGGAAACACCATATATTTT
CASSPGLLSSSGNTIYF
>TRBJ2-7|.|.|TRBV25-1
TGTGCCAGCAGTGAATCCAGGGTGGGGGGTGAGCAGTACTTC
CASSESRVGGEQYF
>TRBJ1-2|.|.|TRBV19
TGTGCCAGTAGCCCAACAGGGCTTGGTGGCTACACCTTC
CASSPTGLGGYTF
>TRBJ2-7|.|.|TRBV7-2
TGTGCCAGCAGCTTGGGACAAGCAAGCTCCTACGAGCAGTACTTC
CASSLGQASSYEQYF
>TRBJ1-1|.|few|TRBV4-3
TGCGCCAGCAGCCAGGATAACAGGAACACTGAAGCTTTCTTT
CASSQDNRNTEAFF
>TRBJ2-7|TRBD1|.|TRBV6-6
TGTGCCACCTGGGGACAGGGGAAATACGAGCAGTACTTC
CATWGQGKYEQYF
>TRBJ2-7|.|.|TRBV9
TGTGCCAGCAGCGCTTCTTCGGAAAGCTACTCCTACGAGCAGTACTTC
CASSASSESYSYEQYF
>TRBJ1-5|.|.|TRBV15
TGTGCCACCAGCAGAGAACGCAGGGGCTTTTTCAATCAGCCCCAGCATTTT
CATSRERRGFFNQPQHF
>TRBJ1-2|.|.|TRBV5-4
TGTGCCAGCAGCTTGGATGGCGGTAACTATGGCTACACCTTC
CASSLDGGNYGYTF
>TRBJ2-1|.|.|TRBV7-9
TGTGCCAGCAGCTTAGGGACCCACAATGAGCAGTTCTTC
CASSLGTHNEQFF
>TRBJ2-7|.|.|TRBV6-5
TGTGCCAGCAGTTACTCGTCCACAGTACCCTACGAGCAGTACTTC
CASSYSSTVPYEQYF
>TRBJ2-7|.|.|TRBV19
TGTGCCAGTAGTACACAGGGTGCGTACGAGCAGTACTTC
CASSTQGAYEQYF
>TRBJ1-2|.|.|TRBV7-6
TGTGCCAGCAGCCCAGAGGGCTACACCTTC
CASSPEGYTF
>TRBJ1-2|.|.|TRBV6-5
TGTGCCAGCAGTTACTCCGCTAACTATGGCTACACCTTC
CASSYSANYGYTF
>TRBJ1-4|.|.|TRBV7-8
TGTGCCAGCACCCTAACAGGGTCTGTAGAAAAACTGTTTTTT
CASTLTGSVEKLFF
>TRBJ2-7|.|.|TRBV5-5
TGTGCCAGCAGTAGGGGCTTCGAGCAGTACTTC
CASSRGFEQYF
>TRBJ2-5|TRBD2|.|TRBV30
TGTGCCTGGAGTGCCGGACTAGCGTATGGGACCCAGTACTTC
CAWSAGLAYGTQYF
>TRBJ1-2|.|.|TRBV14
TGTGCCAGCAGCCCCCCGGGGGACCCCTATGGCTACACCTTC
CASSPPGDPYGYTF